A selection of T cell receptor beta chains follows, all from one sample in a study of blood T cell repertoires in COVID-19. Method: immunoSEQ multiplex PCR; TCRdb's copy keeps in-frame clones and lacks some. The table shows 370,000 or so clones, with about 90% occurring only once. Sequences were obtained from PBMCs or T cells enriched from blood (not recorded which). The receptors come from a man in his thirties or forties who had recovered from COVID-19. Both conserved end residues are part of each CDR3. A D gene is named only where the DNA matches it firmly.

TRBV3-1/TRBV3-2,TRBJ2-1,TRBD2,CASSQEWLAGNEQFF
TRBV7-8,TRBJ2-7,.,CASSPYPTGEQYF
TRBV5-4,TRBJ1-2,TRBD1,CASSSITGTANYGYTF
TRBV18,TRBJ1-5,TRBD1,CASSPSGTAYNQPQHF
TRBV4-1,TRBJ1-1,.,CASSQGVGQMNTEAFF
TRBV4-1,TRBJ1-5,.,CASSLTGFAQPQHF
TRBV2,TRBJ2-3,.,CASSEASSRRVDTQYF
TRBV19,TRBJ1-4,.,CASSIGVTDSNEKLFF
TRBV30,TRBJ1-5,.,CAWSTGLSNQPQHF
TRBV10-3,TRBJ2-2,.,CAISESKMRNTGELFF
TRBV5-5,TRBJ1-1,.,CASSLDSFLLAGMNTEAFF
TRBV6-5,TRBJ1-2,.,CASSYGGFDGYTF
TRBV10-3,TRBJ1-2,TRBD1,CAISGDSASGGYGYTF
TRBV19,TRBJ1-2,TRBD1,CASSVYPGTDYGYTF
TRBV7-9,TRBJ1-3,TRBD1,CASSTTGGGGNTIYF
TRBV2,TRBJ2-7,.,CASSVGSVYEQYF
TRBV2,TRBJ2-2,TRBD2,CASSAGGPGNTGELFF
TRBV28,TRBJ1-5,TRBD1,CASRLGQGNQPQHF